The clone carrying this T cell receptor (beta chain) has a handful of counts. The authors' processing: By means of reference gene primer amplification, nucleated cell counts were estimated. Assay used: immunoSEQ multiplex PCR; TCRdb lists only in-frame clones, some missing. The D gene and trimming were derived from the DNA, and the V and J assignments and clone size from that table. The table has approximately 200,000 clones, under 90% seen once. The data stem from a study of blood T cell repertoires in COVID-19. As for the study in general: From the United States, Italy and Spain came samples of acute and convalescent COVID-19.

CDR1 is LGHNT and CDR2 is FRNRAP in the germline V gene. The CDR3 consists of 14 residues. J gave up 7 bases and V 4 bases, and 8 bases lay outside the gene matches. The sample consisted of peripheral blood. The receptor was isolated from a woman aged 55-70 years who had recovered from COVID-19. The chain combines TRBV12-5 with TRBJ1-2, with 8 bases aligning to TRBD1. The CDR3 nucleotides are TGTGCTAGTGGTTCCCTACAGGGGGTGGGTGGCTACACCTTC. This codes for CASGSLQGVGGYTF.